The 22 T cell receptor beta chains presented below share a single source sample, sequenced in a study of T cell clonotyping in hematopoietic cell transplantation. Measured with immunoSEQ multiplex PCR; TCRdb has only the in-frame clones, and not every one. The sample lists about 9,300 clones, 70% to 85% occurring once. The input for sequencing was PBMCs, taken at the time of graft-versus-host disease after allogeneic stem cell transplant. The receptors stem from a male patient between 60 and 69 years old who had an allogeneic stem cell transplant from an unrelated donor, so the T cells may come from the graft donor. Some clones in this sample may be carry-over from other donors' samples.

The J gene is TRBJ1-6, the V gene TRBV19; no clear D. The CDR3 extends over 14 amino acids. With 3 bases removed from V and 6 bases from J, the gap between germline ends came to 9 bases. Per the germline V gene, CDR1 is LNHDA and CDR2 is SQIVND (reference sequence). CDR3 loop: CASSMWELNSPLHF. In DNA, the CDR3 is TGTGCCAGTAGTATGTGGGAGCTTAATTCACCCCTCCACTTT.

The gene calls are TRBV6-4 and TRBJ1-5; no clear D gene. The CDR3 loop spans 15 amino acids. Germline V CDR1 and CDR2: MRHNA, SNTAGT. V was pared by 9 bases and J by 0 bases, with 15 bases between. In DNA, the CDR3 is TGTGCCAGTGGAATTCCCTTCTATAGCAATCAGCCCCAGCATTTT. This encodes CASGIPFYSNQPQHF.

This rearrangement joins TRBV6-1 to TRBJ1-5; D uncertain. Trimming shortened V by 5 bases and J by 7 bases, and 15 bases separated the two germline ends. This CDR3 contains 14 residues. Germline CDR1 is MNHNS and CDR2 is SASEGT. This CDR3 reads CASSRTGDGQPQHF. The CDR3 DNA follows: TGTGCCAGCAGTCGGACCGGAGATGGGCAGCCCCAGCATTTT.

The J gene is TRBJ2-3, the V gene TRBV13; D is unresolved. V dropped 5 bases and J dropped 0 bases, with 9 bases sitting between them. Germline V gene lookup returns CDR1 PRHDT and CDR2 FYEKMQ (reference sequence). This CDR3 region has 14 residues. Here the CDR3 reads CASSRRDSTDTQYF. As DNA, the CDR3 is TGTGCCAGCAGCCGTAGAGACAGCACAGATACGCAGTATTTT.

The V gene is TRBV9, the J gene TRBJ1-3; perhaps TRBD1 as D (6 bases). Germline CDR1 reads SGDLS; CDR2 reads YYNGEE. This CDR3 spans 13 amino acids. Deletions cut 3 bases from V and 8 bases from J, with 12 bases between. The CDR3 DNA reads TGTGCCAGCAGCGAAGGGGGATTCGACACCATATATTTT. Translation gives CASSEGGFDTIYF.

The chain links TRBV6-5 to TRBJ1-2, with 8 bases lining up with TRBD1. With V trimmed by 5 bases and J by 8 bases, 7 bases remained unmatched. CDR3 length equals 13 residues. Germline CDR1 reads MNHEY; CDR2 reads SVGAGI. This CDR3 is CASSPGQGEGYTF. CDR3 sequence (DNA): TGTGCCAGCAGTCCCGGACAGGGAGAGGGCTACACCTTC.

The chain combines TRBV20-1 with TRBJ2-5; D uncertain. Germline CDR1 reads DFQATT; CDR2 reads SNEGSKA (reference sequence). V lost 3 bases and J 4 bases, leaving 3 bases between the germline ends. The CDR3 sequence is 10 residues long. CDR3 in amino acids: CSARRETQYF. The CDR3 bases are TGCAGTGCTAGGCGAGAGACCCAGTACTTC.

The chain couples TRBV18 to TRBJ2-5, with 8 bases matching TRBD2. Germline-derived CDR1 and CDR2 are KGHSH and LQKENI. The CDR3 is 14 amino acids. Trimming cost V 0 bases and J 5 bases; bases outside gene matches: 2. The DNA of the CDR3 is TGTGCCAGCTCACCACCCCCGGGGGGGGAGACCCAGTACTTC. Amino acids: CASSPPPGGETQYF.

V is TRBV5-1 and J is TRBJ1-1, with D unclear. Germline values: CDR1 SGHRS, CDR2 YFSETQ. Trimming cost V 1 base and J 0 bases, with 10 bases left between them. The CDR3 sequence is 15 residues long. This chain's CDR3 is CASSLLVGMNTEAFF. The DNA for the CDR3 is TGCGCCAGCAGCTTGCTGGTAGGGATGAACACTGAAGCTTTCTTT.

The V gene is TRBV7-9, the J gene TRBJ1-2, with D perhaps TRBD1 (6 bases). Trimming removed 5 bases from V and 5 bases from J, with 18 bases in between. Germline lookup yields CDR1 SEHNR and CDR2 FQNEAQ (reference sequence). This CDR3 region has 15 residues. CDR3 nucleotide sequence: TGTGCCAGCAGCCGGGAGTTGGGGGGCGTATATGGCTACACCTTC. Translating it yields CASSRELGGVYGYTF.

The chain has TRBV27 and TRBJ2-1, with D unresolved. Germline V gene data show CDR1 as MNHEY and CDR2 as SMNVEV (reference sequence). The CDR3 length is 12 residues. V lost 5 bases and J 9 bases, leaving 11 bases between the germline ends. The CDR3 is CASSNPPSEQFF. In DNA form, the CDR3 reads TGTGCCAGCAGTAACCCCCCGAGTGAGCAGTTCTTC.

This chain connects TRBV5-1 to TRBJ1-4; 7 bases fit TRBD1. The length of the CDR3 is 15 residues. Germline V gene lookup returns CDR1 SGHRS and CDR2 YFSETQ. J was trimmed by 8 bases and V by 1 base; bases with no gene match: 8. CDR3 residues: CASSLSDRENEKLFF. CDR3 sequence (DNA): TGCGCCAGCAGCTTGTCAGACAGGGAGAACGAAAAACTGTTTTTT.

This chain uses TRBV6-6 with TRBJ2-1, with 9 bases matching TRBD1. J was trimmed by 1 base and V by 2 bases; bases with no gene match: 3. This CDR3 contains 16 residues. Germline CDR1 and CDR2: MNHNY and SVGAGI (reference sequence). CDR3 sequence: CASSYTDRGSYNEQFF. DNA for the CDR3: TGTGCCAGCAGTTACACGGACAGGGGTTCCTACAATGAGCAGTTCTTC.

The chain uses TRBV5-8 and TRBJ1-2; D call uncertain. There are 18 residues in the CDR3. Germline loops: CDR1 SGHTS, CDR2 YDEGEE. The ends were cut back, 1 base at V and 4 bases at J, with 23 bases in the middle. CDR3 region: CASSLLVVTVRFVYGYTF. CDR3 nucleotide sequence: TGTGCCAGCAGCTTGTTAGTAGTCACAGTCCGGTTCGTCTATGGCTACACCTTC.

The CDR3 bases are TGTGCCAGTAGTTCCGCTGACAGGGATAGCTCACCCCTCCACTTT. Protein product: CASSSADRDSSPLHF. The J gene is TRBJ1-6, the V gene TRBV19; 7 bases are shared with TRBD1. V trimming: 5 bases; J trimming: 10 bases; junction bases outside the gene matches: 11. Germline loops: CDR1 LNHDA, CDR2 SQIVND (reference sequence). CDR3 size: 15 residues.

This chain links TRBV19 with TRBJ1-4; D is unclear. Germline V lookup: CDR1 LNHDA, CDR2 SQIVND (reference sequence). Trimming shortened V by 5 bases and J by 3 bases, and 16 bases separated the two germline ends. This CDR3 is built from 16 residues. CDR3 nucleotide sequence: TGTGCCAGTAGTCCGCGGACGGCTGGGGCTAATGAAAAACTGTTTTTT. Protein sequence: CASSPRTAGANEKLFF. The entire variable domain, with the rest obtained from reference TRBV19 and TRBJ1-4, is as follows: DGGITQSPKYLFRKEGQNVTLSCEQNLNHDAMYWYRQDPGQGLRLIYYSQIVNDFQKGDIAEGYSVSREKKESFPLTVTSAQKNPTAFYLCASSPRTAGANEKLFFGSGTQLSVL.

The CDR3 spells CASSQDMIGGDGYTF. The CDR3 bases are TGCGCCAGCAGCCAAGATATGATAGGGGGAGATGGCTACACCTTC. The V and J genes are TRBV4-3 and TRBJ1-2; tentatively, D is TRBD1 (6 bases). V was shortened by 0 bases and J by 6 bases, with 14 bases between the two germline ends. CDR1 and CDR2 (germline): LGHNA, YSLEER. The CDR3 contains 15 residues.

The chain carries TRBV6-4 and TRBJ2-3; 16 bases fit TRBD2. The CDR3 sequence is 16 residues long. CDR1 is MRHNA and CDR2 is SNTAGT in the germline V gene. The V and J ends lost 5 bases and 6 bases, in that order; junction bases with no gene match: 5. The CDR3 DNA follows: TGTGCCAGCAGTACGGGACTAGCGGGGGGGCCGGATACGCAGTATTTT. Translating it yields CASSTGLAGGPDTQYF.

The chain employs TRBV7-2 and TRBJ1-6; a possible D gene is TRBD1 (5 bases). The V end was cut by 1 base, the J end by 9 bases, with 16 bases between. The germline V gene encodes CDR1 SGHTA and CDR2 FQGNSA. The CDR3 runs 16 residues. The CDR3 DNA reads as TGTGCCAGCAGCTTAGTTGTTAACCAGGGTGGTTCACCCCTCCACTTT. It specifies CASSLVVNQGGSPLHF.

This clone is medium-sized. The CDR3 sequence: CASSSLQGYQETQYF. The CDR3 coding sequence is TGTGCCAGCAGCTCACTGCAGGGGTACCAAGAGACCCAGTACTTC. The rearrangement links TRBV7-6 to TRBJ2-5; tentative D call: TRBD1 (6 bases). The germline V and J ends were trimmed by 4 bases and 0 bases, with 12 bases remaining between them. Germline values: CDR1 SGHVS, CDR2 FNYEAQ. The length of the CDR3 is 15 residues.

Only one count was recorded for this clone. V gene TRBV7-9 combines with J gene TRBJ2-7, with 8 nucleotides matching TRBD1. The trim removed 4 bases at V and 5 bases at J, leaving 4 bases unmatched. The CDR3 length is 13 residues. Per germline, CDR1 SEHNR and CDR2 FQNEAQ (reference sequence). The CDR3 DNA sequence: TGTGCCAGCAGCTCGGGACAGGTTAACGAGCAGTACTTC. It is translated as CASSSGQVNEQYF.

V is TRBV6-5 and J is TRBJ1-1, with D possibly TRBD1 on 5 matching bases. V was cut by 7 bases and J by 1 base, with 16 bases left in between. Germline-derived CDR1 and CDR2 are MNHEY and SVGAGI. The CDR3 is 15 amino acids. CDR3 sequence reads: CASNGRRTGNTEAFF. As DNA, the CDR3 is TGTGCCAGCAATGGTAGGAGAACAGGGAACACTGAAGCTTTCTTT.